This TCR beta chain appears in the sequencing data of a study of T cells after yellow fever vaccination. Study-level results: Most primary-vaccination clones reappeared after the booster (approximately 95% CD4, approximately 88% CD8). Researchers report a weaker secondary response that nonetheless peaked faster, day 5 versus 15. Some clonotypes, a small share, were shared between CD4 and CD8 compartments.

The ends lost 5 bases at V and 4 bases at J; junction bases unmatched: 7. The CDR3 is 16 amino acids. Per germline, CDR1 LNHDA and CDR2 SQIVND (reference sequence). Synthesis of TCR cDNA relied on 5'RACE template switching, which attached a universal primer site and UMIs. TCRdb fed the 5' RACE reads into MiXCR, producing one record per CDR3 protein. This sample yields under 600,000 distinct CDR3 sequences, of which approximately 13% are seen a single time; roughly 13% belongs to the top ten. This clonotype was detected ten times or more. What it recognizes is unknown. This receptor was obtained from a man in his thirties or forties who received the YFV17D yellow fever vaccine. The sample consisted of PBMCs, taken on the day of the yellow fever booster vaccination. The chain combines TRBV19 with TRBJ2-5, with 13 bases that match TRBD2. The CDR3 sequence: CASSPGLAGVSETQYF. The DNA for the CDR3 is TGTGCCAGTAGTCCCGGACTAGCGGGAGTATCAGAGACCCAGTACTTC.